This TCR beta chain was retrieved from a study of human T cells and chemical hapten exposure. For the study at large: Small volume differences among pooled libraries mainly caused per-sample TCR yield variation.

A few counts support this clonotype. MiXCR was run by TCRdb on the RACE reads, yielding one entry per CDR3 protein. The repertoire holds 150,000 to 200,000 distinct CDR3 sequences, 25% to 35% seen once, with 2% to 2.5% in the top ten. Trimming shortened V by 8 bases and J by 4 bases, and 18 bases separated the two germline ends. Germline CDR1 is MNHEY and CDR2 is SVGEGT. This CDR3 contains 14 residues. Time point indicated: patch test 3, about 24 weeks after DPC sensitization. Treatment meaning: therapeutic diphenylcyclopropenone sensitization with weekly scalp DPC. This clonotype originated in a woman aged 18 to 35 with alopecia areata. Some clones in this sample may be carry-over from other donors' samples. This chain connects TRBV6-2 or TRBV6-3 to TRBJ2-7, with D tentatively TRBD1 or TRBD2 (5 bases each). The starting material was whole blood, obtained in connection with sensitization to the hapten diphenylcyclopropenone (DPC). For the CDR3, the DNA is TGTGCCAGCCGGCCATGGGGGAGTCTGTACGAGCAGTACTTC. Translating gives CASRPWGSLYEQYF.